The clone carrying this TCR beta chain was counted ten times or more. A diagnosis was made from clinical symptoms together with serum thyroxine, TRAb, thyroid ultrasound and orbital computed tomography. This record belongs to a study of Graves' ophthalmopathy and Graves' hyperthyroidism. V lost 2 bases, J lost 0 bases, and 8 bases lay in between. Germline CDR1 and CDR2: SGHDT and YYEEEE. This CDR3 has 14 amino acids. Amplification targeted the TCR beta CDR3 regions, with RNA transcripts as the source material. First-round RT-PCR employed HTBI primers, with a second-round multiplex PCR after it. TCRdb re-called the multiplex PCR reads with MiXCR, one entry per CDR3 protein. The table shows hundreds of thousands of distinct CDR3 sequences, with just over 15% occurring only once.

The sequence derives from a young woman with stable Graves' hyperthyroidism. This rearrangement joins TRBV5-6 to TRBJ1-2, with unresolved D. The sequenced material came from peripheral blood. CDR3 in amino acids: CASSFGRANYGYTF. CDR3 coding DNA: TGTGCCAGCAGCTTCGGCCGAGCTAACTATGGCTACACCTTC.